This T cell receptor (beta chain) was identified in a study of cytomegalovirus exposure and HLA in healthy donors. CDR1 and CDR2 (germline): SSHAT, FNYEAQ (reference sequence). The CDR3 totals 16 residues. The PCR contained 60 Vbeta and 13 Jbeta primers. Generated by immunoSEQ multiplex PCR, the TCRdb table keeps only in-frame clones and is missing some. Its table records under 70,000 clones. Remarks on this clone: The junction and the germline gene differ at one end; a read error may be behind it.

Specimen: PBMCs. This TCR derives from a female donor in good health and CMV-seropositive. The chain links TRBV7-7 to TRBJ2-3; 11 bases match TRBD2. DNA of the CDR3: TGTGCTAGCAACCCAATACTAGCGGGAGAGGAAGATACGCAGTATTTT. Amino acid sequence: CASNPILAGEEDTQYF.